These 20 T cell receptor beta chains originate from one sample sequenced in a study of blood T cell repertoires in COVID-19. TCRdb's copy holds only in-frame clones and misses some; the assay was immunoSEQ multiplex PCR. The sample shows approximately 180,000 clones, less than 85% of them seen only once. The sequenced material came from PBMCs or T cells enriched from blood (not recorded which). All receptors come from a woman in her sixties with acute COVID-19.

The rearrangement joins TRBV7-9 to TRBJ1-1, with D maybe TRBD1 (5 bases). This CDR3 has 13 amino acids. CDR1 and CDR2 (germline): SEHNR, FQNEAQ (reference sequence). Trimming took off 4 bases at V and 3 bases at J, with 9 bases between the two ends. The CDR3 sequence is CASSWRGHTEAFF. In nucleotides, the CDR3 is TGTGCCAGCAGCTGGAGGGGTCACACTGAAGCTTTCTTT.

DNA for the CDR3: TGTGCCACCAGTGATAAGGGGGTGTCCTACAATGAGCAGTTCTTC. Translation gives CATSDKGVSYNEQFF. This chain connects TRBV24-1 to TRBJ2-1, with D possibly matching TRBD1 (6 bases). V lost 3 bases, J lost 1 base, and 9 bases lay in between. The germline gives CDR1 KGHDR, CDR2 SFDVKD. The CDR3 is made up of 15 amino acids.

The CDR3 region is CASSPGGEYGYTF. DNA of the CDR3: TGTGCCAGCAGCCCTGGGGGCGAATATGGCTACACCTTC. This chain joins TRBV9 and TRBJ1-2, with D possibly matching TRBD1 (6 bases). The CDR3 length is 13 residues. Germline CDR1 is SGDLS and CDR2 is YYNGEE. Trimming cost V 4 bases and J 5 bases, with 12 bases left between them.

The chain links TRBV12-3 or TRBV12-4 to TRBJ2-7, with D perhaps matching TRBD2 (6 bases). Trimming pared 3 bases from V and 0 bases from J, leaving 6 bases between. The CDR3 has 13 amino acids. In nucleotides, the CDR3 is TGTGCCAGCAGTTTCGGGGGCTCCTACGAGCAGTACTTC. It codes for CASSFGGSYEQYF.

For the CDR3, the DNA is TGCAGCGTAGAACGACAGGGAAGTAACACCGGGGAGCTGTTTTTT. Protein sequence: CSVERQGSNTGELFF. V is TRBV29-1 and J is TRBJ2-2, with 7 nucleotides matching TRBD1. The germline V gene has CDR1 SQVTM and CDR2 ANQGSEA. The CDR3 contains 15 residues. V was clipped by 6 bases and J by 2 bases; unmatched bases: 9.

The chain combines TRBV10-3 with TRBJ2-7; 9 nucleotides align to TRBD1. CDR1 and CDR2 (germline): ENHRY, SYGVKD. V lost 11 bases and J lost 3; bases outside the gene matches: 14. The CDR3 is 15 residues long. CDR3 region: CARDNRGRAFYEQYF. The DNA for the CDR3 is TGTGCCCGAGACAACAGGGGGCGCGCGTTCTACGAGCAGTACTTC.

The V and J genes are TRBV15 and TRBJ1-2, with 7 bases identical to TRBD1. This CDR3 has 15 residues. The germline V gene has CDR1 LNHNV and CDR2 YYDKDF (reference sequence). V dropped 4 bases and J dropped 4; count of bases not matched to a gene: 9. The CDR3 loop is CATSTLRQGLYGYTF. In DNA, the CDR3 is TGTGCCACCAGCACCCTCCGACAGGGCCTCTATGGCTACACCTTC.

V is TRBV2 and J is TRBJ2-3, with TRBD1 identical over 7 bases. Looked up from germline, CDR1 is SNHLY and CDR2 is FYNNEI. V was pared by 4 bases and J by 0 bases, with 10 bases of the junction left unmatched. This CDR3 has 17 residues. CDR3 nucleotides: TGTGCCAGCAGTGGAAGGACCGGGACAGTCAGCACAGATACGCAGTATTTT. Its translation: CASSGRTGTVSTDTQYF. The entire variable domain, with the rest obtained from reference TRBV2 and TRBJ2-3, is as follows: EPEVTQTPSHQVTQMGQEVILRCVPISNHLYFYWYRQILGQKVEFLVSFYNNEISEKSEIFDDQFSVERPDGSNFTLKIRSTKLEDSAMYFCASSGRTGTVSTDTQYFGPGTRLTVL.

The chain is built from TRBV19 and TRBJ2-2; 13 bases map to TRBD2. The CDR3 runs 15 residues. The V gene's germline CDR1 is LNHDA and CDR2 SQIVND (reference sequence). J was trimmed by 6 bases and V by 5 bases; bases with no gene match: 3. CDR3 in amino acids: CASSVGLAGAGELFF. In DNA form, the CDR3 reads TGTGCCAGTAGTGTCGGACTAGCGGGAGCCGGGGAGCTGTTTTTT.

The CDR3 DNA reads as TGCGCCAGCAGTGGAGACAGGGTTCAGCCCCAGCATTTT. It is translated as CASSGDRVQPQHF. The chain uses TRBV10-2 and TRBJ1-5; 7 bases agree with TRBD1. This CDR3 spans 13 amino acids. Germline CDR1 WSHSY, CDR2 SAAADI. The V segment lost 4 bases and the J segment 6 bases; nucleotides outside the gene matches: 3.

This chain uses TRBV10-3 with TRBJ1-6; tentative D call: TRBD1 (5 bases). With 3 bases removed from V and 10 bases from J, the gap between germline ends came to 10 bases. The germline CDR1 and CDR2 sequences are ENHRY and SYGVKD. This CDR3 contains 13 residues. In DNA, the CDR3 is TGTGCCATCAGTGACTCCGGGGGGTCACCCCTCCACTTT. Translating it yields CAISDSGGSPLHF.

The gene calls are TRBV6-5 and TRBJ2-6; D is unresolved. Germline V CDR1 and CDR2: MNHEY, SVGAGI. This CDR3 has 12 residues. Trimming shortened V by 5 bases and J by 7 bases, and 6 bases separated the two germline ends. CDR3 bases: TGTGCCAGCAGTCCCAATGCCAACGTCCTGACTTTC. Translated: CASSPNANVLTF.

This clone was detected a few times. This chain uses TRBV3-1 (or the pseudogene TRBV3-2) with TRBJ2-7; maybe TRBD2 (5 bases). Trimming stripped 1 base from V and 4 bases from J, with 14 bases between. From germline, CDR1 is LGHDT and CDR2 YNNKEL (reference sequence). The CDR3 has 15 amino acids. In nucleotides, the CDR3 is TGTGCCAGCAGCCAAGGATATGGCCGGGATTACGAGCAGTACTTC. Encoded protein: CASSQGYGRDYEQYF.

The chain carries TRBV4-1 and TRBJ2-7; the D gene is possibly TRBD2 (5 bases). Looked up from germline, CDR1 is MGHRA and CDR2 is YSYEKL. The CDR3 is 15 residues long. V shed 0 bases and J shed 0 bases, with 9 bases lying between them. Written as DNA, the CDR3 is TGCGCCAGCAGCCAAGAGTCTGAGGGCTCCTACGAGCAGTACTTC. Its protein product is CASSQESEGSYEQYF.

This clone was seen a handful of times. This chain connects TRBV4-1 to TRBJ2-2; TRBD1 agrees at 10 bases. Germline loops: CDR1 MGHRA, CDR2 YSYEKL. With V trimmed by 2 bases and J by 7 bases, 4 bases remained unmatched. The CDR3 consists of 15 residues. CDR3 sequence reads: CASSQTDRGHGELFF. As DNA, the CDR3 is TGCGCCAGCAGCCAAACAGACAGGGGGCACGGGGAGCTGTTTTTT.

Only a few counts were recorded for this clone. The rearrangement joins TRBV14 to TRBJ1-2; the D gene is possibly TRBD1 (6 bases). V was pared by 2 bases and J by 8 bases, with 15 bases between. The CDR3 spans 14 residues. Germline V CDR1 and CDR2: SGHDN, FVKESK. CDR3 sequence (DNA): TGTGCCAGCAGCCAATACAAACAGGGAGTCGGCTACACCTTC. Its translation is CASSQYKQGVGYTF. The full variable domain, in which reference TRBV14 and TRBJ1-2 provide the parts outside the CDR3, is EAGVTQFPSHSVIEKGQTVTLRCDPISGHDNLYWYRRVMGKEIKFLLHFVKESKQDESGMPNNRFLAERTGGTYSTLKVQPAELEDSGVYFCASSQYKQGVGYTFGSGTRLTVV.

CDR3 DNA sequence: TGCGCCAGCAGCCAGAAGAGTACAGAGGCAGGGCGGAATGAGCAGTTCTTC. This encodes CASSQKSTEAGRNEQFF. V gene TRBV4-1 combines with J gene TRBJ2-1, with D perhaps matching TRBD1 (5 bases). This CDR3 comprises 17 residues. Trimming pared 3 bases from V and 7 bases from J, leaving 22 bases between. CDR1 is MGHRA, CDR2 YSYEKL, per germline.

The chain links TRBV6-5 to TRBJ1-4; no reliable D call. CDR3 size: 14 residues. Germline CDR1 is MNHEY and CDR2 is SVGAGI. Trimming cost V 4 bases and J 0 bases, with 6 bases left between them. In nucleotides, the CDR3 is TGTGCCAGCAGTTCCCCTGCAACTAATGAAAAACTGTTTTTT. Translating gives CASSSPATNEKLFF.

The V call is TRBV5-1, the J call TRBJ2-3, with unresolved D. Germline-derived CDR1 and CDR2 are SGHRS and YFSETQ. The V gene lost 0 bases and the J gene lost 0 bases, with 11 bases spanning the gap. The CDR3 spans 16 residues. The CDR3 loop reads CASSLDERPSTDTQYF. The CDR3 DNA sequence: TGCGCCAGCAGCTTGGATGAGCGACCTAGCACAGATACGCAGTATTTT.

The V and J genes are TRBV6-6 and TRBJ1-2; tentative D call: TRBD1 (5 bases). There are 12 residues in the CDR3. CDR1 and CDR2 from the germline V gene are MNHNY and SVGAGI (reference sequence). The V end lost 6 bases, the J end lost 8 bases, and 13 bases lay between the germline ends. The CDR3: CASSQIREGYTF. The CDR3 DNA reads TGTGCCAGCAGCCAAATCAGGGAAGGCTACACCTTC.